This entry describes one T cell receptor beta chain. Trimming cost V 4 bases and J 4 bases, with 8 bases left between them. The CDR3 sequence is 13 residues long. An input of about 0.5 to 1 ug of RNA was subjected to reverse transcription using random hexamers. The immunoSEQ assay covered 54 Vbeta and 13 Jbeta segments for CDR3. TCRdb passed the immunoSEQ multiplex PCR reads through MiXCR, listing each CDR3 protein once. In the table there are a few hundred thousand distinct CDR3 sequences, around 96% of which are singletons. The source of the sample is a study of CD8 T cells in Susac syndrome. In the multiple sclerosis control group, patients were treatment-naive and had stable or active relapsing-remitting disease. The CD8+ and CD4+ T cells were negatively isolated, with the TEMRA cells enriched by FACS.

This receptor was obtained from a human donor with multiple sclerosis. Sequencing was carried out using CD4+ T cells from PBMCs. The chain joins TRBV12-3 or TRBV12-4 to TRBJ2-1; possibly TRBD1 or TRBD2 for D (5 bases each). The CDR3 DNA is TGTGCCAGCAGTTCGGGACCTTACAATGAGCAGTTCTTC. This encodes CASSSGPYNEQFF.